This entry lists 8 T cell receptor beta chains sequenced from one sample in a study of control samples from healthy donors and cancer patients (TCRdb year 2020). Library method: the immunoSEQ multiplex PCR assay. Here the immuneACCESS table is served through TCRdb, limited to in-frame sequences with V and J called. Missing clones are a known gap in these copies; in checked studies unresolved V genes cover under half, and the rest lacks a known reason. This sample is represented by over 110,000 clones; roughly nine tenths of them were singletons. The ten most abundant clones make up about 9% of the sample. The sample comprised blood. The receptors derive from a woman in her twenties or thirties in good health.

This clone was detected ten times or more. The gene calls are TRBV3-1 (or the pseudogene TRBV3-2) and TRBJ2-2; no reliable D call. V lost 1 base, J lost 5 bases, and 5 bases lay in between. The CDR3 sequence is 13 residues long. Germline loops: CDR1 LGHDT, CDR2 YNNKEL (reference sequence). In DNA form, the CDR3 reads TGTGCCAGCAGCCAAGTCCTAACCGGGGAGCTGTTTTTT. Protein product: CASSQVLTGELFF.

The chain recombines TRBV11-2 with TRBJ2-6; D unresolved. In germline, CDR1 is SGHAT, CDR2 FQNNGV. The CDR3 spans 15 residues. Between the trimmed V and J ends, which lost 1 base and 1 base, there was a span of 5 bases. The CDR3 nucleotides read TGTGCCAGCAGCTTAGGCCCATCTGGGGCCAACGTCCTGACTTTC. Translation gives CASSLGPSGANVLTF.

The chain is built from TRBV10-3 and TRBJ1-5; 8 nucleotides align to TRBD1. Germline loops: CDR1 ENHRY, CDR2 SYGVKD. Trimming at V came to 5 bases and at J to 7 bases, leaving 7 bases not matched to a gene. The CDR3 contains 14 residues. DNA of the CDR3: TGTGCCATCAGTCAGGACAGGGACGGACAGCCCCAGCATTTT. Protein sequence: CAISQDRDGQPQHF.

This chain joins TRBV27 and TRBJ2-2, with 9 bases identical to TRBD1. This CDR3 has 14 amino acids. CDR1 MNHEY and CDR2 SMNVEV come from the germline V gene (reference sequence). J gave up 6 bases and V 6 bases, and 5 bases lay outside the gene matches. The CDR3 DNA reads as TGTGCCAGCAGCGCGGGACAGGGATCCGGGGAGCTGTTTTTT. Translation: CASSAGQGSGELFF.

This chain uses TRBV19 with TRBJ1-6; possibly TRBD1 for D (5 bases). Trimming stripped 5 bases from V and 12 bases from J, with 20 bases between. Germline values: CDR1 LNHDA, CDR2 SQIVND (reference sequence). The CDR3 sequence is 15 residues long. The DNA for the CDR3 is TGTGCCAGTAGTCTCCGCGGGGCATCTTTTGAACCCCTCCACTTT. This sequence encodes CASSLRGASFEPLHF. Based on the CDR3 plus reference TRBV19 and TRBJ1-6, the full variable domain is DGGITQSPKYLFRKEGQNVTLSCEQNLNHDAMYWYRQDPGQGLRLIYYSQIVNDFQKGDIAEGYSVSREKKESFPLTVTSAQKNPTAFYLCASSLRGASFEPLHFGNGTRLTVT.

In this sample, this clone turned up once. The chain recombines TRBV7-9 with TRBJ2-1, with D hard to call. CDR3 length: 12 amino acids. Germline V CDR1 and CDR2: SEHNR, FQNEAQ (reference sequence). Trimming cost V 1 base and J 9 bases, with 7 bases left between them. The CDR3 bases are TGTGCCAGCAGCTTAGAAACAACTGAGCAGTTCTTC. It yields the protein CASSLETTEQFF.

The chain joins TRBV7-9 to TRBJ1-6; D is unresolved. The CDR3 totals 17 residues. Germline assignment: CDR1 SEHNR and CDR2 FQNEAQ (reference sequence). Trimming stripped 1 base from V and 3 bases from J, with 13 bases between. CDR3: CASSLVCQVNYNSPLHF. The DNA for the CDR3 is TGTGCCAGCAGCTTAGTCTGCCAGGTTAACTATAATTCACCCCTCCACTTT.

The gene calls are TRBV15 and TRBJ1-3; D is unresolved. The CDR3 consists of 15 residues. The germline gives CDR1 LNHNV, CDR2 YYDKDF (reference sequence). V was trimmed by 5 bases and J by 2 bases, leaving 13 bases between them. This CDR3 reads CATSAAIRPGNTIYF. CDR3 in DNA: TGTGCCACCAGCGCTGCTATACGCCCTGGAAACACCATATATTTT.